The next 28 T cell receptor beta chains were all read from a single sample in a study of cytomegalovirus exposure and HLA in healthy donors. The PCR employed 60 Vbeta primers together with 13 Jbeta primers. Sequencing was performed with immunoSEQ multiplex PCR; in TCRdb, only in-frame clones are kept and a portion is missing. This table has some 90,000 clones, roughly 80% appearing once. The sequenced material came from PBMCs. These receptors originate from a woman aged 50 to 60 in good health and CMV-seropositive.

This clone was seen once. The V call is TRBV7-3, the J call TRBJ2-1; 7 nucleotides match TRBD2. CDR1 and CDR2 (germline): SGHTA, FQGTGA. CDR3 length: 16 residues. Trimming cost V 1 base and J 7 bases; bases outside gene matches: 10. The CDR3 nucleotides read TGTGCCAGCAGCTTAATGTCGGGGGGTTCATATAATGAGCAGTTCTTC. Protein sequence: CASSLMSGGSYNEQFF. Combining the CDR3 with reference TRBV7-3 and TRBJ2-1 gives the whole variable domain GAGVSQTPSNKVTEKGKYVELRCDPISGHTALYWYRQSLGQGPEFLIYFQGTGAADDSGLPNDRFFAVRPEGSVSTLKIQRTERGDSAVYLCASSLMSGGSYNEQFFGPGTRLTVL.

V usage is TRBV19 and J usage is TRBJ1-5; TRBD1 might be the D (5 bases). The CDR3 is made up of 13 amino acids. V shed 7 bases and J shed 3 bases, with 10 bases lying between them. CDR1 and CDR2 (germline): LNHDA, SQIVND (reference sequence). CDR3 bases: TGTGCCAGTACTCAGGGAAACAATCAGCCCCAGCATTTT. Its translation: CASTQGNNQPQHF.

V is TRBV5-4 and J is TRBJ2-3, with TRBD2 as a possible D gene (7 bases). This CDR3 contains 17 residues. From germline, CDR1 is SGHNT and CDR2 YYREEE (reference sequence). Trimming took off 3 bases at V and 2 bases at J, with 19 bases between the two ends. The CDR3 nucleotides read TGTGCCAGCAGCTATGGGGGCGGGGGTGGATTCACAGATACGCAGTATTTT. Translating it yields CASSYGGGGGFTDTQYF.

The J gene is TRBJ1-3, the V gene TRBV1; the table's D call TRBD1 went unverified against the DNA. TRBV1 is designated a pseudogene. This CDR3 comprises 19 residues. The CDR3 loop is CTSSQFGRDRASSGNTIYF. The CDR3 DNA is TGCACCAGCAGCCAATTCGGGCGAGACAGGGCCAGCTCTGGAAACACCATATATTTT.

The chain combines TRBV19 with TRBJ2-2, with D unresolved. Germline V gene data show CDR1 as LNHDA and CDR2 as SQIVND (reference sequence). V lost 3 bases to trimming and J lost 6 bases, with 11 bases between them. The CDR3 runs 14 residues. The CDR3 protein is CASSISASSGELFF. The CDR3 region has the DNA TGTGCCAGTAGTATTTCGGCTAGTTCCGGGGAGCTGTTTTTT.

This chain joins TRBV2 and TRBJ1-5, with TRBD1 matching over 9 bases. Trimming cost V 5 bases and J 9 bases; bases outside gene matches: 8. The CDR3 consists of 14 residues. CDR1 is SNHLY and CDR2 is FYNNEI in the germline V gene. The CDR3 nucleotides read TGTGCCAGCAGTACCGGGACAGGGATCGGGCCCCAGCATTTT. Translation: CASSTGTGIGPQHF.

This clone was observed a single time. This chain links TRBV7-9 with TRBJ1-1; 8 bases match TRBD1. The CDR3 spans 15 residues. Germline CDR1 reads SEHNR; CDR2 reads FQNEAQ (reference sequence). V dropped 2 bases and J dropped 6; count of bases not matched to a gene: 8. The CDR3 bases are TGTGCCAGCAGCTTATATTTGACAGGGGAGGCTGAAGCTTTCTTT. It specifies CASSLYLTGEAEAFF. Full variable domain (outside the CDR3, taken from reference TRBV7-9 and TRBJ1-1): DTGVSQNPRHKITKRGQNVTFRCDPISEHNRLYWYRQTLGQGPEFLTYFQNEAQLEKSRLLSDRFSAERPKGSFSTLEIQRTEQGDSAMYLCASSLYLTGEAEAFFGQGTRLTVV.

The chain has TRBV18 and TRBJ1-2, with 9 bases lining up with TRBD1. Germline values: CDR1 KGHSH, CDR2 LQKENI. The CDR3 is 17 residues long. Germline trimming cut 3 bases from V and 7 bases from J; bases unmatched to any gene: 15. CDR3 residues: CASSPRDRAGGASGYTF. DNA for the CDR3: TGTGCCAGCTCACCTCGGGACAGGGCAGGGGGAGCGTCTGGCTACACCTTC.

The count of this clone is one. V usage is TRBV21-1 and J usage is TRBJ1-2. TRBV21-1 is a documented pseudogene. This CDR3 comprises 11 residues. CDR3 DNA sequence: TGTGCCAGCAGCTCCCCCGGGAGCCTTACCTTC. It encodes CASSSPGSLTF.

The chain joins TRBV20-1 to TRBJ1-1; D is unresolved. The length of the CDR3 is 10 residues. Germline V lookup: CDR1 DFQATT, CDR2 SNEGSKA (reference sequence). The V and J ends lost 5 bases and 1 base respectively, with 2 bases between them. DNA for the CDR3: TGCAGTGCTCAGAACACTGAAGCTTTCTTT. This encodes CSAQNTEAFF.

The chain uses TRBV5-1 and TRBJ1-1; TRBD1 matches 7 bases. V dropped 2 bases and J dropped 4; count of bases not matched to a gene: 8. From germline, CDR1 is SGHRS and CDR2 YFSETQ. There are 15 residues in the CDR3. The DNA of the CDR3 is TGCGCCAGCAGCTTAACACAGGGGCTGCGCACTGAAGCTTTCTTT. Its translation is CASSLTQGLRTEAFF.

The table lists this clone with a few counts. The chain employs TRBV19 and TRBJ2-7; 11 bases fit TRBD1. The junction had 11 bases not matched to a gene; V was cut back by 7 bases and J by 6 bases. CDR1 is LNHDA and CDR2 is SQIVND in the germline V gene (reference sequence). The CDR3 is 15 residues long. The CDR3 is CASTRRGTGGSEQYV. The CDR3 DNA is TGTGCCAGTACCCGACGCGGGACAGGGGGATCCGAGCAGTACGTC.

This rearrangement joins TRBV27 to TRBJ1-1, with D perhaps TRBD1 (6 bases). The CDR3 consists of 15 residues. Germline V gene sequence: CDR1 MNHEY, CDR2 SMNVEV (reference sequence). Trimming left V 6 bases short and J 0 bases short, with 14 bases between. This CDR3 is CASRYFGQLNTEAFF. CDR3 nucleotide sequence: TGTGCCAGCAGGTACTTCGGACAGCTGAACACTGAAGCTTTCTTT.

The V call is TRBV9, the J call TRBJ1-5, with D unresolved. The V end was cut by 4 bases, the J end by 2 bases, with 13 bases between. Germline V lookup: CDR1 SGDLS, CDR2 YYNGEE. The CDR3 totals 15 residues. CDR3 sequence reads: CASSSTLGGNQPQHF. The CDR3 bases are TGTGCCAGCAGCTCCACCCTGGGAGGCAATCAGCCCCAGCATTTT.

The rearrangement joins TRBV15 to TRBJ2-4; D is perhaps TRBD2 (5 bases). V lost 8 bases and J lost 6, with 11 bases in between. Germline V CDR1 and CDR2: LNHNV, YYDKDF (reference sequence). The CDR3 extends over 12 amino acids. CDR3 sequence reads: CATGLARNIQYF. CDR3 DNA: TGTGCCACCGGCCTAGCAAGAAACATTCAGTACTTC.

This chain uses TRBV6-5 with TRBJ1-1, with a weak D call TRBD1 (5 bases). The CDR3 is made up of 11 amino acids. Looked up from germline, CDR1 is MNHEY and CDR2 is SVGAGI. The V and J ends lost 8 bases and 6 bases respectively, with 10 bases between them. CDR3 loop: CASSGGSEAFF. CDR3 bases: TGTGCCAGCTCGGGGGGATCTGAAGCTTTCTTT.

V is TRBV19 and J is TRBJ2-1; possible D gene TRBD2, 6 bases. Looked up from germline, CDR1 is LNHDA and CDR2 is SQIVND (reference sequence). The CDR3 is 15 amino acids. Trimming stripped 3 bases from V and 4 bases from J, with 13 bases between. The CDR3 region has the DNA TGTGCCAGTAGTATGGGTCTAGCGTCTTACAATGAGCAGTTCTTC. Protein product: CASSMGLASYNEQFF.

This clone was observed once. The chain uses TRBV9 and TRBJ1-2, with 7 bases matching TRBD1. Trimming cost V 4 bases and J 5 bases; bases outside gene matches: 11. The CDR3 runs to 15 residues. Germline assignment: CDR1 SGDLS and CDR2 YYNGEE. This CDR3 reads CASSLDVRGSYGYTF. The CDR3, as DNA: TGTGCCAGCAGCTTAGATGTCAGGGGGTCGTATGGCTACACCTTC.

This sequence joins TRBV9 and TRBJ1-2, with 12 bases matching TRBD1. The CDR3 has 15 amino acids. V lost 3 bases to trimming and J lost 4 bases; unmatched junction nucleotides: 4. The germline gives CDR1 SGDLS, CDR2 YYNGEE. The DNA for the CDR3 is TGTGCCAGCAGCGAGGGACAGGGGGCGGTCTATGGCTACACCTTC. Residues: CASSEGQGAVYGYTF.

This rearrangement joins TRBV19 to TRBJ2-3; 11 nucleotides agree with TRBD2. The CDR3 sequence is 16 residues long. In germline, CDR1 is LNHDA, CDR2 SQIVND (reference sequence). V lost 5 bases and J lost 5; bases outside the gene matches: 9. CDR3 sequence (DNA): TGTGCCAGTAGTTCCCGACTAGCGGGGTTGAAAGATACGCAGTATTTT. Translation gives CASSSRLAGLKDTQYF. The full variable domain, with the rest looked up from reference TRBV19 and TRBJ2-3, is DGGITQSPKYLFRKEGQNVTLSCEQNLNHDAMYWYRQDPGQGLRLIYYSQIVNDFQKGDIAEGYSVSREKKESFPLTVTSAQKNPTAFYLCASSSRLAGLKDTQYFGPGTRLTVL.

The gene calls are TRBV6-5 and TRBJ2-1, with 8 bases identical to TRBD2. CDR1 is MNHEY, CDR2 SVGAGI, per germline. The CDR3 is 13 residues long. V dropped 4 bases and J dropped 10; count of bases not matched to a gene: 6. In nucleotides, the CDR3 is TGTGCCAGCAGTTCCCAACTAGCGGAAGAGCAGTTCTTC. Translating gives CASSSQLAEEQFF.

The rearrangement uses TRBV19 and TRBJ1-5; a weak D match, TRBD1 (5 bases). Trimming shortened V by 5 bases and J by 4 bases, and 9 bases separated the two germline ends. Germline V gene data show CDR1 as LNHDA and CDR2 as SQIVND (reference sequence). This CDR3 is 13 amino acids long. Here the CDR3 reads CASSRQSNQPQHF. The CDR3 region has the DNA TGTGCCAGTAGTCGACAGAGTAATCAGCCCCAGCATTTT.

This clone has just a few counts. V gene TRBV19 combines with J gene TRBJ2-2; 12 bases align to TRBD2. The CDR3 totals 19 residues. V lost 0 bases, J lost 2 bases, and 7 bases stayed unmatched. Germline-derived CDR1 and CDR2 are LNHDA and SQIVND (reference sequence). The chain's CDR3 is CASSIDRLAGAGNTGELFF. The CDR3 DNA sequence: TGTGCCAGTAGTATAGATAGACTAGCGGGGGCAGGAAACACCGGGGAGCTGTTTTTT.

The chain joins TRBV13 to TRBJ2-7, with TRBD1 matching 7 bases. Germline V lookup: CDR1 PRHDT, CDR2 FYEKMQ (reference sequence). J was trimmed by 0 bases and V by 5 bases; bases with no gene match: 10. The CDR3 is made up of 16 amino acids. CDR3 sequence reads: CASSAPRTGNSYEQYF. CDR3 bases: TGTGCCAGCAGCGCTCCACGGACAGGCAACTCCTACGAGCAGTACTTC.

This clone occurred a few times. The chain is built from TRBV19 and TRBJ2-5; TRBD2 aligns across 8 bases. J was trimmed by 4 bases and V by 3 bases; bases with no gene match: 13. The CDR3 length is 17 residues. Germline CDR1 and CDR2: LNHDA and SQIVND (reference sequence). CDR3: CASSIAAGGPLGETQYF. The DNA for the CDR3 is TGTGCCAGTAGTATCGCGGCGGGAGGTCCCCTCGGAGAGACCCAGTACTTC.

The CDR3 nucleotides are TGTGCCAGCAGCGTAGGAGTTCCCCCAGATACGCAGTATTTT. The encoded protein is CASSVGVPPDTQYF. The chain links TRBV9 to TRBJ2-3; the D is unclear. CDR1 SGDLS and CDR2 YYNGEE come from the germline V gene. V gave up 0 bases and J gave up 4 bases, with 9 bases separating them. CDR3 length: 14 amino acids.

V usage is TRBV6-1 and J usage is TRBJ1-5; 10 nucleotides match TRBD1. Trimming removed 2 bases from V and 7 bases from J; junction bases left unmatched: 11. Germline lookup yields CDR1 MNHNS and CDR2 SASEGT. The CDR3 contains 17 residues. The CDR3 is CASSETGTGVSRQPQHF. DNA for the CDR3: TGTGCCAGCAGTGAAACCGGGACAGGGGTTAGCAGACAGCCCCAGCATTTT.

The rearrangement uses TRBV4-1 and TRBJ2-4; 11 bases match TRBD1. CDR3 length: 16 amino acids. J lost 3 bases, V lost 0 bases, and 1 base had no gene match. The germline CDR1 and CDR2 sequences are MGHRA and YSYEKL. CDR3 bases: TGCGCCAGCAGCCAAGATGGGACAGGGGGCAAAAACATTCAGTACTTC. Amino acids: CASSQDGTGGKNIQYF.